The entry that follows covers one T cell receptor beta chain sequence. The antigen remains undetermined. Within the sample, other DNA sequences also encode this same CDR3. The data were taken from a study of shared clonotypes between healthy human individuals. It was 300 ng DNA, about 30,000 T cell genomes, that went into each replicate PCR of unsorted PBMC. PBMC DNA, left unsorted, was sequenced on ten immunoSEQ deep assay plates. Per the study methods: Owing to the provision of junction-only sequences devoid of quality scores by immunoSEQ, filtering differed. Assay used: immunoSEQ multiplex PCR; TCRdb lists only in-frame clones, some missing. V, J and clone size are those of that table, while D and trimming were read from the DNA. The sample has 490,000 or so clones, approximately 79% seen once. Germline V gene lookup returns CDR1 SGHRS and CDR2 YFSETQ. V was shortened by 2 bases and J by 2 bases, with 8 bases between the two germline ends. There are 13 residues in the CDR3.

Study results and caveats: Blood was the sole source, and tissue repertoires probably differ.

This chain links TRBV5-1 with TRBJ2-7; the D call may be TRBD1 or TRBD2 (5 bases each). Sequenced material: PBMCs. The source is a woman aged 40 to 49 in good health. Some clones in this sample may be carry-over from other donors' samples. This CDR3 is CASSFGGTYEQYF. In DNA, the CDR3 is TGCGCCAGCAGCTTTGGGGGAACCTACGAGCAGTACTTC.